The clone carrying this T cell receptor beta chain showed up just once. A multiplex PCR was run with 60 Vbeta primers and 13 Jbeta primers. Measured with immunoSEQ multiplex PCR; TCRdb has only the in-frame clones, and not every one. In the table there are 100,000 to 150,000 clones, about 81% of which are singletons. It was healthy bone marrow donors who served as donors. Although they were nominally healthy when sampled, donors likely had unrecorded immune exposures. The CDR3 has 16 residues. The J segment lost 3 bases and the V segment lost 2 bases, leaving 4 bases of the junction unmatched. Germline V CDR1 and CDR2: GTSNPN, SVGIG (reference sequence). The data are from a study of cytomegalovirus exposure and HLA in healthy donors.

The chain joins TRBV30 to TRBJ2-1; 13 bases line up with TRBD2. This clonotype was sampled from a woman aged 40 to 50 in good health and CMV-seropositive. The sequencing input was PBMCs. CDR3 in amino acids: CAWSIRTSGGYNEQFF. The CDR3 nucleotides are TGTGCCTGGAGTATCAGGACTAGCGGGGGCTACAATGAGCAGTTCTTC.